This T cell receptor (beta chain) originates from a study of shared T cell receptors in the human thymus. This CDR3 has 14 amino acids. Trimming stripped 6 bases from V and 5 bases from J, with 14 bases between. Germline V lookup: CDR1 MNHEY, CDR2 SVGAGI. Sequenced by immunoSEQ multiplex PCR; TCRdb stores in-frame clones only, minus some. The table records more than 300,000 clones, 95% of them present only once. The rearrangement uses TRBV6-5 and TRBJ1-5; D is perhaps TRBD1 (5 bases). This TCR derives from a human donor. The specimen sequenced was thymocytes. The CDR3 DNA follows: TGTGCCAGCAGAAGGAGGGGAGACGATCAGCCCCAGCATTTT. Amino acid sequence: CASRRRGDDQPQHF.